This TCR beta chain was retrieved from a study of blood T cell repertoires in COVID-19. Germline V gene sequence: CDR1 LNHDA, CDR2 SQIVND (reference sequence). Trimming removed 3 bases from V and 10 bases from J, with 15 bases in between. CDR3 length: 13 residues. Data came from immunoSEQ multiplex PCR; TCRdb stores just in-frame clones and leaves some out. The sample lists 160,000 or so clones, around 84% occurring once. This clone was counted a few times. The specimen sequenced was peripheral blood. The receptor was isolated from a woman aged 80 or older with acute or convalescent COVID-19. The chain recombines TRBV19 with TRBJ1-2, with D unclear. In DNA form, the CDR3 reads TGTGCCAGTAGTATGAGGCGCCTGAATGACTACACCTTC. It specifies CASSMRRLNDYTF.